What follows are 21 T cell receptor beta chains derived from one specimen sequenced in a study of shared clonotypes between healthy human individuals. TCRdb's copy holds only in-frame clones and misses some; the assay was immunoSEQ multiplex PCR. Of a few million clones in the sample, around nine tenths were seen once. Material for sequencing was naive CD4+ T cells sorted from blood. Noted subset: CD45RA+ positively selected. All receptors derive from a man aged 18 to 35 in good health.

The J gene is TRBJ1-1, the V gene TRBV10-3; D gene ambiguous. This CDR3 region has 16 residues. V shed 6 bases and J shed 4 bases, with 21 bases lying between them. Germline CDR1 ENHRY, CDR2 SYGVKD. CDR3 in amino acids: CAIRRDPSPGSTEAFF. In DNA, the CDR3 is TGTGCCATCAGGCGGGATCCTTCCCCGGGGAGCACTGAAGCTTTCTTT.

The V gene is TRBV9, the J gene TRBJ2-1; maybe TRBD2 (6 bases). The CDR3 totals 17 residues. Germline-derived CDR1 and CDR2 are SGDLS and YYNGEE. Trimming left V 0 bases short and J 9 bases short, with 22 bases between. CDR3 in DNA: TGTGCCAGCAGCGTAGCTGTCGGGACTGGGCCCAAGGGTGAGCAGTTCTTC. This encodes CASSVAVGTGPKGEQFF.

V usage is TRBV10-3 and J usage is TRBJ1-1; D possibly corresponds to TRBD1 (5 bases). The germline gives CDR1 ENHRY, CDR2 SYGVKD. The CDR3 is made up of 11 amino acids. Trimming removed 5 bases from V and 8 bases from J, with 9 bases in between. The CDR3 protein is CAISNPGEAFF. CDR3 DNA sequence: TGTGCCATCAGTAATCCAGGGGAAGCTTTCTTT.

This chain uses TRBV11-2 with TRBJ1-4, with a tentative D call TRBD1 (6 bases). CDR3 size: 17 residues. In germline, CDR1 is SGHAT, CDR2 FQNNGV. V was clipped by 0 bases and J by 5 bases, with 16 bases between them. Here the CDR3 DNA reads TGTGCCAGCAGCTTAGAACAGGGAGGAGGGCAGAATGAAAAACTGTTTTTT. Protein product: CASSLEQGGGQNEKLFF. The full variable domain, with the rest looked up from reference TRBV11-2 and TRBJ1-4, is EAGVAQSPRYKIIEKRQSVAFWCNPISGHATLYWYQQILGQGPKLLIQFQNNGVVDDSQLPKDRFSAERLKGVDSTLKIQPAKLEDSAVYLCASSLEQGGGQNEKLFFGSGTQLSVL.

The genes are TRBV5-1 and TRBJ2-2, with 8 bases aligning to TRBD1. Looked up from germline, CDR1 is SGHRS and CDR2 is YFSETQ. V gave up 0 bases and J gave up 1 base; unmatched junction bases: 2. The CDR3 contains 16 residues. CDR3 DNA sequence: TGCGCCAGCAGCTTGGAGGGACAGGTGAACACCGGGGAGCTGTTTTTT. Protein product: CASSLEGQVNTGELFF.

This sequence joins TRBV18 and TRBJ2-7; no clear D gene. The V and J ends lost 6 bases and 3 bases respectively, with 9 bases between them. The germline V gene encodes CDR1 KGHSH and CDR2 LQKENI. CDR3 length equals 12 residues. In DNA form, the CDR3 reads TGTGCCAGCTCCCCAGACCTCTACGAGCAGTACTTC. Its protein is CASSPDLYEQYF.

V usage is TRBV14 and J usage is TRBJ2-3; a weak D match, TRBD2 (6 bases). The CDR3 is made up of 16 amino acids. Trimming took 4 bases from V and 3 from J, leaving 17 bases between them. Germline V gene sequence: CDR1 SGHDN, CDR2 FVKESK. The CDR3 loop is CASSPPSGGRTDTQYF. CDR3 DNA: TGTGCCAGCAGCCCGCCCAGTGGAGGGAGGACAGATACGCAGTATTTT. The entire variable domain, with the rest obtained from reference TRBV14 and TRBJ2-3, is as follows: EAGVTQFPSHSVIEKGQTVTLRCDPISGHDNLYWYRRVMGKEIKFLLHFVKESKQDESGMPNNRFLAERTGGTYSTLKVQPAELEDSGVYFCASSPPSGGRTDTQYFGPGTRLTVL.

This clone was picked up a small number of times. The CDR3 DNA sequence: TGTGCCTGGACTGCGGGGCCTAGTGAAAAACTGTTTTTT. Residues: CAWTAGPSEKLFF. This chain joins TRBV30 and TRBJ1-4; possible D gene TRBD1, 5 bases. Deletions cut 4 bases from V and 7 bases from J, with 13 bases between. The germline gives CDR1 GTSNPN, CDR2 SVGIG (reference sequence). The CDR3 length is 13 residues.

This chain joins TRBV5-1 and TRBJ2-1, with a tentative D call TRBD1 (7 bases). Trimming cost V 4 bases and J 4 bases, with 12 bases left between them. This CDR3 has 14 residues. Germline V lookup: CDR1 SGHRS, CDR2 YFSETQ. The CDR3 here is CASSGGTAYNEQFF. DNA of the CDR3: TGCGCCAGCAGCGGCGGGACAGCATACAATGAGCAGTTCTTC.

The CDR3 protein is CATRDLFRGGLSNQPQHF. The CDR3 DNA is TGTGCCACCAGGGATCTTTTCAGGGGCGGACTTAGCAATCAGCCCCAGCATTTT. The chain recombines TRBV15 with TRBJ1-5, with D possibly matching TRBD1 (6 bases). The germline V gene encodes CDR1 LNHNV and CDR2 YYDKDF (reference sequence). Trimming removed 6 bases at V and 0 bases at J, with 21 bases between. The CDR3 has 18 residues.

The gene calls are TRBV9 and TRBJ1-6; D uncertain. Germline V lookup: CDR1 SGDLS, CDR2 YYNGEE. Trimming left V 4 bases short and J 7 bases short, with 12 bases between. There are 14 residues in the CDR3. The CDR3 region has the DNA TGTGCCAGCAGCCTAGGGCTGGGGAATTCACCCCTCCACTTT. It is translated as CASSLGLGNSPLHF.

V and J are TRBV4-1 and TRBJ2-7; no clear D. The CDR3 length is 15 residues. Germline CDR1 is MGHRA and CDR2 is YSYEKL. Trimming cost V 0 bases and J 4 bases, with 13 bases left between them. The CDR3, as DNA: TGCGCCAGCAGCCAAGATCTGAACCCGAGGTACGAGCAGTACTTC. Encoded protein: CASSQDLNPRYEQYF.

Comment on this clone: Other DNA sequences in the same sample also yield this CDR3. The CDR3: CASSYGVSYEQYF. CDR3 nucleotides: TGTGCCAGCAGTTACGGGGTTTCGTACGAGCAGTACTTC. This chain connects TRBV6-5 to TRBJ2-7; no clear D. Germline lookup yields CDR1 MNHEY and CDR2 SVGAGI. The CDR3 has 13 amino acids. The germline V and J ends were trimmed by 2 bases and 4 bases, with 9 bases remaining between them.

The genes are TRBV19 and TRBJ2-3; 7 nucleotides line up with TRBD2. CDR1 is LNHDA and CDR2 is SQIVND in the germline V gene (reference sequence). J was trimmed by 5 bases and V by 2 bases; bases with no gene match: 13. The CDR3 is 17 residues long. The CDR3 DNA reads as TGTGCCAGTAGTATATCCCCTATGGGAGCGGGGAGAGATACGCAGTATTTT. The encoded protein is CASSISPMGAGRDTQYF.

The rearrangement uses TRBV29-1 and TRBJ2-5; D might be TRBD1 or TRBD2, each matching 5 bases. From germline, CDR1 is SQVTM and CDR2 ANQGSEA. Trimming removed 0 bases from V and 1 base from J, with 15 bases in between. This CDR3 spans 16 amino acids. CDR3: CSVEDLGDQVQETQYF. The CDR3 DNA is TGCAGCGTTGAAGATCTTGGGGACCAGGTCCAAGAGACCCAGTACTTC.

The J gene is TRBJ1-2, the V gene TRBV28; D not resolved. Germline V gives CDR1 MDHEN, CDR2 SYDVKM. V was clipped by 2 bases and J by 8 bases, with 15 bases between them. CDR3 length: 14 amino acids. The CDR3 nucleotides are TGTGCCAGCAGTTTAGGTCGGGATAGGTACGGCTACACCTTC. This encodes CASSLGRDRYGYTF.

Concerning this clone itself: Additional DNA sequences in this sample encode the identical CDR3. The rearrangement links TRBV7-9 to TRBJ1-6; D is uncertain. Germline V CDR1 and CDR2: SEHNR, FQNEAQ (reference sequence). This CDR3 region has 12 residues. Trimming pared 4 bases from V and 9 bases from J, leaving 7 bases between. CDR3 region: CASSSGFSPLHF. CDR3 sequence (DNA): TGTGCCAGCAGCTCAGGATTTTCACCCCTCCACTTT.

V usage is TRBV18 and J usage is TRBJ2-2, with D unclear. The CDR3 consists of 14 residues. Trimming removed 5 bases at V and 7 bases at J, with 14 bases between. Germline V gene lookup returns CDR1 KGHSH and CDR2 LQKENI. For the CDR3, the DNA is TGTGCCAGCTCAATGGCTCGAATAAGCGGGGAGCTGTTTTTT. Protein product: CASSMARISGELFF.

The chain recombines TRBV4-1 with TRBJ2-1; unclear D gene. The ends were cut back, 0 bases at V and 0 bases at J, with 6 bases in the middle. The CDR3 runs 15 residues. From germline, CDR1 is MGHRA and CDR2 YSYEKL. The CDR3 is CASSQDSSSYNEQFF. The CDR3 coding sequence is TGCGCCAGCAGCCAAGACAGTAGCTCCTACAATGAGCAGTTCTTC.

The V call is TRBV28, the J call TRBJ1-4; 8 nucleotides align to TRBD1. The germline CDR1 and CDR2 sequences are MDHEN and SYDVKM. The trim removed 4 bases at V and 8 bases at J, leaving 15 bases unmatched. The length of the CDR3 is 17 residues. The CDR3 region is CASSYLTGATGGEKLFF. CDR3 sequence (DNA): TGTGCCAGCAGTTACCTGACAGGGGCCACCGGTGGGGAAAAACTGTTTTTT. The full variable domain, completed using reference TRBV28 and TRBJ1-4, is DVKVTQSSRYLVKRTGEKVFLECVQDMDHENMFWYRQDPGLGLRLIYFSYDVKMKEKGDIPEGYSVSREKKERFSLILESASTNQTSMYLCASSYLTGATGGEKLFFGSGTQLSVL.

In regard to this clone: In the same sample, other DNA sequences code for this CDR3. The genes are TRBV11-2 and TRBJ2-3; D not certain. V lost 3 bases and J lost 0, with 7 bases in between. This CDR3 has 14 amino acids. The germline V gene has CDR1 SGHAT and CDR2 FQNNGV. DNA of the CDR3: TGTGCCAGCAGCTTGGGTCTCAGCACAGATACGCAGTATTTT. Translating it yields CASSLGLSTDTQYF. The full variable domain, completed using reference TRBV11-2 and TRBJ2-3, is EAGVAQSPRYKIIEKRQSVAFWCNPISGHATLYWYQQILGQGPKLLIQFQNNGVVDDSQLPKDRFSAERLKGVDSTLKIQPAKLEDSAVYLCASSLGLSTDTQYFGPGTRLTVL.